Following are 17 T cell receptor beta chains from one sample sequenced in a study of shared clonotypes between healthy human individuals. TCRdb's copy holds only in-frame clones and misses some; the assay was immunoSEQ multiplex PCR. This sample has some 300,000 clones, with around 67% found just once. The sequencing sample was made of memory CD4+ T cells sorted from blood. The subset: CD45RA-negative fraction. The receptor source for this set is a young man in good health.

The chain uses TRBV18 and TRBJ2-3, with 13 nucleotides matching TRBD2. Trimming cost V 6 bases and J 4 bases; bases outside gene matches: 1. The CDR3 contains 14 residues. The germline V gene encodes CDR1 KGHSH and CDR2 LQKENI. The CDR3 region has the DNA TGTGCCAGCTCCGGACTAGCGGGAGCAGATACGCAGTATTTT. Residues: CASSGLAGADTQYF.

CDR3: CASSPTAAGSTGELFF. The CDR3 coding sequence is TGTGCCAGCTCACCGACCGCGGCAGGGAGCACCGGGGAGCTGTTTTTT. V is TRBV18 and J is TRBJ2-2, with D perhaps assigned TRBD1 or TRBD2 (5 bases each). Trimming shortened V by 3 bases and J by 4 bases, and 15 bases separated the two germline ends. The CDR3 is 16 residues long. Germline CDR1 is KGHSH and CDR2 is LQKENI.

J is TRBJ2-5 and V is TRBV7-2; 11 bases are a match to TRBD2. Trimming at V came to 4 bases and at J to 5 bases, leaving 6 bases not matched to a gene. The V gene's germline CDR1 is SGHTA and CDR2 FQGNSA. CDR3 length: 15 amino acids. The CDR3 coding sequence is TGTGCCAGCAGCTCTTCTGGGACTAGCGGTGAGACCCAGTACTTC. It specifies CASSSSGTSGETQYF.

The V call is TRBV6-5, the J call TRBJ1-1, with D maybe TRBD1 (6 bases). With 6 bases removed from V and 7 bases from J, the gap between germline ends came to 15 bases. The CDR3 contains 13 residues. The germline gives CDR1 MNHEY, CDR2 SVGAGI. For the CDR3, the DNA is TGTGCCAGCAGCCCACACCCGGACAGTGAAGCTTTCTTT. It yields the protein CASSPHPDSEAFF.

This chain joins TRBV5-1 and TRBJ1-1; D unclear. The CDR3 has 15 amino acids. Per the germline V gene, CDR1 is SGHRS and CDR2 is YFSETQ. The V end was cut by 0 bases, the J end by 1 base, with 10 bases between. In DNA form, the CDR3 reads TGCGCCAGCAGCTTGGCCGGTGTCAGGAACACTGAAGCTTTCTTT. It translates to CASSLAGVRNTEAFF. Full variable domain (missing parts from reference TRBV5-1 and TRBJ1-1): KAGVTQTPRYLIKTRGQQVTLSCSPISGHRSVSWYQQTPGQGLQFLFEYFSETQRNKGNFPGRFSGRQFSNSRSEMNVSTLELGDSALYLCASSLAGVRNTEAFFGQGTRLTVV.

CDR3 region: CATSRDRPVADTQYF. In nucleotides, the CDR3 is TGTGCCACCAGCAGAGATCGGCCAGTTGCAGATACGCAGTATTTT. The chain is built from TRBV15 and TRBJ2-3; D gene uncertain. This CDR3 spans 15 amino acids. V was trimmed by 0 bases and J by 4 bases, leaving 11 bases between them. Looked up from germline, CDR1 is LNHNV and CDR2 is YYDKDF (reference sequence).

CDR3 bases: TGCGCCAGCAGCCAAGGCGTATCTCCCGGGGAGACCCAGTACTTC. It translates to CASSQGVSPGETQYF. V and J are TRBV4-1 and TRBJ2-5, with D unclear. Looked up from germline, CDR1 is MGHRA and CDR2 is YSYEKL. The CDR3 is 15 residues long. Trimming removed 1 base at V and 5 bases at J, with 14 bases between.

The V gene is TRBV11-2, the J gene TRBJ1-3, with D uncertain. CDR1 is SGHAT, CDR2 FQNNGV, per germline. CDR3 size: 15 residues. Trimming pared 0 bases from V and 0 bases from J, leaving 6 bases between. CDR3 amino acids: CASSLEAFSGNTIYF. The CDR3 DNA reads as TGTGCCAGCAGCTTAGAGGCATTCTCTGGAAACACCATATATTTT.

On this clone: A read error may explain this, as a much larger clone is one base away. The chain is built from TRBV6-5 and TRBJ1-5, with no clear D. The CDR3 covers 13 residues. In germline, CDR1 is MNHEY, CDR2 SVGAGI. With 0 bases removed from V and 4 bases from J, the gap between germline ends came to 4 bases. As DNA, the CDR3 is TGTGCCAGCAGTTACTCCCTTAATCAGCCCCAGCATTTT. As protein: CASSYSLNQPQHF.

The chain couples TRBV27 to TRBJ2-1; the match to TRBD1 covers 9 bases. CDR1 MNHEY and CDR2 SMNVEV come from the germline V gene (reference sequence). The CDR3 runs to 16 residues. The junction had 8 bases not matched to a gene; V was cut back by 5 bases and J by 3 bases. This CDR3 reads CASSPRQGGYYNEQFF. Here the CDR3 DNA reads TGTGCCAGCAGTCCCAGACAGGGGGGGTACTACAATGAGCAGTTCTTC.

This clone came up a few times. The chain couples TRBV5-4 to TRBJ2-7, with 14 nucleotides matching TRBD2. CDR1 SGHNT and CDR2 YYREEE come from the germline V gene (reference sequence). J lost 5 bases, V lost 4 bases, and 5 bases had no gene match. The CDR3 is 15 amino acids. As DNA, the CDR3 is TGTGCCAGCAGCCCGGGACTAGCGGGAGCCGACGAGCAGTACTTC. Its protein is CASSPGLAGADEQYF.

The chain joins TRBV2 to TRBJ2-3; D not certain. The CDR3 runs to 13 residues. The germline gives CDR1 SNHLY, CDR2 FYNNEI. V lost 6 bases and J 4 bases, leaving 11 bases between the germline ends. The CDR3, as DNA: TGTGCCAGCAGGGGGAATAAAGCAGATACGCAGTATTTT. Its protein is CASRGNKADTQYF.

This clone was observed once. This rearrangement joins TRBV14 to TRBJ2-2; D call uncertain. Deletions cut 1 base from V and 5 bases from J, with 8 bases between. The CDR3 totals 14 residues. CDR1 is SGHDN, CDR2 FVKESK, per germline. The CDR3 DNA sequence: TGTGCCAGCAGCCAAGTTCCGGTAACCGGGGAGCTGTTTTTT. This encodes CASSQVPVTGELFF. Full variable domain (rest looked up from reference TRBV14 and TRBJ2-2): EAGVTQFPSHSVIEKGQTVTLRCDPISGHDNLYWYRRVMGKEIKFLLHFVKESKQDESGMPNNRFLAERTGGTYSTLKVQPAELEDSGVYFCASSQVPVTGELFFGEGSRLTVL.

The genes are TRBV6-5 and TRBJ1-5; no reliable D call. The CDR3 is 14 residues long. With 8 bases removed from V and 5 bases from J, the gap between germline ends came to 16 bases. Germline V lookup: CDR1 MNHEY, CDR2 SVGAGI. CDR3 sequence reads: CASGEKREHQPQHF. CDR3 DNA sequence: TGTGCCAGCGGTGAAAAAAGGGAACATCAGCCCCAGCATTTT.

The gene calls are TRBV9 and TRBJ1-3; 7 nucleotides match TRBD1. The junction had 4 bases not matched to a gene; V was cut back by 10 bases and J by 3 bases. CDR1 and CDR2 from the germline V gene are SGDLS and YYNGEE. There are 12 residues in the CDR3. CDR3 region: CASTGVGNTIYF. DNA of the CDR3: TGTGCCTCAACAGGGGTTGGAAACACCATATATTTT.

V gene TRBV5-4 combines with J gene TRBJ2-3, with D unclear. V lost 3 bases to trimming and J lost 0 bases, with 5 bases between them. The CDR3 loop spans 13 amino acids. Per germline, CDR1 SGHNT and CDR2 YYREEE (reference sequence). The CDR3 sequence is CASSSSSTDTQYF. The CDR3, as DNA: TGTGCCAGCAGCTCTAGTAGCACAGATACGCAGTATTTT.

The chain uses TRBV7-3 and TRBJ2-3; 9 nucleotides line up with TRBD2. This CDR3 has 13 residues. In germline, CDR1 is SGHTA, CDR2 FQGTGA. J was trimmed by 10 bases and V by 0 bases; bases with no gene match: 2. CDR3 bases: TGTGCCAGCAGCTTAACGCGGGAGGGTCCGCAGTATTTT. Residues: CASSLTREGPQYF. The full variable domain, with the rest looked up from reference TRBV7-3 and TRBJ2-3, is GAGVSQTPSNKVTEKGKYVELRCDPISGHTALYWYRQSLGQGPEFLIYFQGTGAADDSGLPNDRFFAVRPEGSVSTLKIQRTERGDSAVYLCASSLTREGPQYFGPGTRLTVL.